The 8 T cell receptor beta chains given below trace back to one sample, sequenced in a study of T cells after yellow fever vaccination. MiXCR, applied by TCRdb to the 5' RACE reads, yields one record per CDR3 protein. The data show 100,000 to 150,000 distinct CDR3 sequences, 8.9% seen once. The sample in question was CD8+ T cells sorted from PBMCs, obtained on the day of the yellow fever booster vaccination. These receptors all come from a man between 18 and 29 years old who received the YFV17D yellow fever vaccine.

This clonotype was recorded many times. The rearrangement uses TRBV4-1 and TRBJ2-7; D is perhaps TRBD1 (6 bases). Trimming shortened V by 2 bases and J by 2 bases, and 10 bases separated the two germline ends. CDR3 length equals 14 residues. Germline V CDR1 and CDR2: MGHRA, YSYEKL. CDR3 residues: CASSQKAGAYEQYV. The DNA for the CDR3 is TGCGCCAGCAGCCAAAAGGCAGGGGCCTACGAGCAGTACGTC.

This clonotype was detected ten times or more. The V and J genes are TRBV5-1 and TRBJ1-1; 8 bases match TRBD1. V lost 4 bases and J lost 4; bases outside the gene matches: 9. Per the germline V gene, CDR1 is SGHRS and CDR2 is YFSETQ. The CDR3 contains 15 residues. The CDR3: CASSPGQGGRTEAFF. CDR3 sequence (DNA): TGCGCCAGCAGCCCTGGACAGGGCGGGCGCACTGAAGCTTTCTTT.

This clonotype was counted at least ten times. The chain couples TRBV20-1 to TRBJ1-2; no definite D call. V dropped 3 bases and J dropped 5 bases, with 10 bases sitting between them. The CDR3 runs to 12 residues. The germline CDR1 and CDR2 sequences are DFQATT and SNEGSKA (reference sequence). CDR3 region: CSASRRDYGYTF. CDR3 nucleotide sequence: TGCAGTGCTAGTCGGAGGGATTATGGCTACACCTTC.

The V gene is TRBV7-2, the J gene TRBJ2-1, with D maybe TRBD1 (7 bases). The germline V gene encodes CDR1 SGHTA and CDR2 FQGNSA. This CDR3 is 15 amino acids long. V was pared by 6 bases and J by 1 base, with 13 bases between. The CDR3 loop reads CASRVRGESYNEQFF. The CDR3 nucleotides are TGTGCCAGCAGAGTCAGGGGGGAGTCCTACAATGAGCAGTTCTTC.

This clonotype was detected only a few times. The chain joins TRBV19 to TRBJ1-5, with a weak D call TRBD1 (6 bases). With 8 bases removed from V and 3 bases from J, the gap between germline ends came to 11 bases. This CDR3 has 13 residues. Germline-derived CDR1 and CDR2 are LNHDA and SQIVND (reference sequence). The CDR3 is CASDDRFNQPQHF. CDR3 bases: TGTGCCAGTGATGACAGGTTCAATCAGCCCCAGCATTTT.

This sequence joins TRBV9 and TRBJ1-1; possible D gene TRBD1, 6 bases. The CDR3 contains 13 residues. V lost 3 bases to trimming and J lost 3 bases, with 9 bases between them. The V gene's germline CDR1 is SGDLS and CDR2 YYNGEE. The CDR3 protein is CASSGTVDTEAFF. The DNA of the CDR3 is TGTGCCAGCAGCGGGACAGTGGACACTGAAGCTTTCTTT.

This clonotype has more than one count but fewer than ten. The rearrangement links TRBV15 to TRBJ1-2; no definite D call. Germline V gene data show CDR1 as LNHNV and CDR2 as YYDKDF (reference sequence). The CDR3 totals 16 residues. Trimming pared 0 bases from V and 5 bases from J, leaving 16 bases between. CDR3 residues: CATSRDESLPFYGYTF. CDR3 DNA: TGTGCCACCAGCAGAGATGAAAGCCTTCCTTTTTATGGCTACACCTTC.

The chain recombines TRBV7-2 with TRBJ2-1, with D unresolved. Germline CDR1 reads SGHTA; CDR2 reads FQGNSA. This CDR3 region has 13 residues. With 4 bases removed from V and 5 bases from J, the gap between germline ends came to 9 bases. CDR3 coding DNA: TGTGCCAGCAGCTCACTACAACACAATGAGCAGTTCTTC. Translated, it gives CASSSLQHNEQFF.